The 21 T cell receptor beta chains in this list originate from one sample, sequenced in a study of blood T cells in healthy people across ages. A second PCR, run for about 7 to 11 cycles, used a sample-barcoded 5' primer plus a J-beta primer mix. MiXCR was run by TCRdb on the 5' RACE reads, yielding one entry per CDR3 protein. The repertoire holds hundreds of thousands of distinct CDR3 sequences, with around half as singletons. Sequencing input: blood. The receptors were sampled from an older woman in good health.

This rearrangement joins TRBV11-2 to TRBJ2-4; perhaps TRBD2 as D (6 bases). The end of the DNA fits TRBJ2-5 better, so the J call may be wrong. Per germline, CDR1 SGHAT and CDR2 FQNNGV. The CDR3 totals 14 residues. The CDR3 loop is CASSWPGGKETQYF. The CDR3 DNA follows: TGTGCCAGCAGCTGGCCAGGCGGGAAAGAGACCCAGTACTTC.

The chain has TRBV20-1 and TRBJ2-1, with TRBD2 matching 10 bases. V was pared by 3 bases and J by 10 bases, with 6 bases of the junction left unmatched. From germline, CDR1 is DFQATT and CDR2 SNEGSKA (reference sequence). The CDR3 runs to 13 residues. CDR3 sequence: CSASLAGVREQFF. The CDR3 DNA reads TGCAGTGCTAGTCTAGCGGGAGTTCGAGAGCAGTTCTTC.

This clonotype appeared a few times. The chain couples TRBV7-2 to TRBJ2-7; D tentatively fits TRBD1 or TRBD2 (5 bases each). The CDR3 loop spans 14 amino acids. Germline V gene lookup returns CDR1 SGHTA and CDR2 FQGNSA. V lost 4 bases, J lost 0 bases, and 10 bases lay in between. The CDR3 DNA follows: TGTGCCAGCAGCTGGGGGACGGTCTCCTACGAGCAGTACTTC. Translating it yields CASSWGTVSYEQYF.

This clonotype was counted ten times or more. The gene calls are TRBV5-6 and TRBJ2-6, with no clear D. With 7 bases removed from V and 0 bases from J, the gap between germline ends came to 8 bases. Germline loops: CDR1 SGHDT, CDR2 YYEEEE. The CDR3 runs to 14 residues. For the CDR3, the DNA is TGTGCCAGCTTTATAATCTCTGGGGCCAACGTCCTGACTTTC. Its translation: CASFIISGANVLTF.

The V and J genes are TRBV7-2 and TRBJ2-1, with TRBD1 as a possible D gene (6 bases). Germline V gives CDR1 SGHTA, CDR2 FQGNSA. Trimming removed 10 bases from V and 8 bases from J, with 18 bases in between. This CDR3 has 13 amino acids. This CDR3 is CAIAETGLYEQFF. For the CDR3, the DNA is TGTGCCATCGCCGAAACAGGGCTCTATGAGCAGTTCTTC.

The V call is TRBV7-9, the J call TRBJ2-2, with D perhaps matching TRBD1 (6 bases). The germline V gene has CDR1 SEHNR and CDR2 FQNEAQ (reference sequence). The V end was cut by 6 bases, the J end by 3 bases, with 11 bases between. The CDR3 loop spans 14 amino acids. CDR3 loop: CASRRRQDTGELFF. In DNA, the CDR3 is TGTGCCAGCAGGCGTAGACAGGACACCGGGGAGCTGTTTTTT.

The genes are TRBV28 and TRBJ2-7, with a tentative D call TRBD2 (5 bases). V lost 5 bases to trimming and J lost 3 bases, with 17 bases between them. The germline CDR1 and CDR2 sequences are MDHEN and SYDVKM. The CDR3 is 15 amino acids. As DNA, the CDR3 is TGTGCCAGCAGTAACCCCCGGAGGTCCGGCTACGAGCAGTACTTC. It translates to CASSNPRRSGYEQYF.

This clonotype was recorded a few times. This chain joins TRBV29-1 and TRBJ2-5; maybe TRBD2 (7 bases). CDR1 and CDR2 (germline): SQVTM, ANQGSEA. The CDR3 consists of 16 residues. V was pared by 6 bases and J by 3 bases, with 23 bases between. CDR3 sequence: CSVRGGGGVREETQYF. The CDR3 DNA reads TGCAGCGTGAGGGGGGGAGGCGGTGTAAGGGAAGAGACCCAGTACTTC. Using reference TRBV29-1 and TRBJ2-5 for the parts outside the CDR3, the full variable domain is SAVISQKPSRDICQRGTSLTIQCQVDSQVTMMFWYRQQPGQSLTLIATANQGSEATYESGFVIDKFPISRPNLTFSTLTVSNMSPEDSSIYLCSVRGGGGVREETQYFGPGTRLLVL.

The CDR3 loop is CASRQGGVEAFF. CDR3 nucleotide sequence: TGTGCCAGTCGACAGGGGGGGGTTGAAGCTTTCTTT. The V and J genes are TRBV2 and TRBJ1-1; 9 positions agree with TRBD1. CDR1 and CDR2 from the germline V gene are SNHLY and FYNNEI. J lost 7 bases, V lost 9 bases, and 6 bases had no gene match. The CDR3 loop spans 12 amino acids.

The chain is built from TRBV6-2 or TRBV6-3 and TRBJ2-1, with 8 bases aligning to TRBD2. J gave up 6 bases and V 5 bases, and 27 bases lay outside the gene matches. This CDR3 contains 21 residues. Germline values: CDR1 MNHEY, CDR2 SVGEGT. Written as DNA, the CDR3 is TGTGCCAGCAGTCATCCGGGACCAGCGGGAGTGGCGGTTGGGACCGGCAATGAGCAGTTCTTC. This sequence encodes CASSHPGPAGVAVGTGNEQFF.

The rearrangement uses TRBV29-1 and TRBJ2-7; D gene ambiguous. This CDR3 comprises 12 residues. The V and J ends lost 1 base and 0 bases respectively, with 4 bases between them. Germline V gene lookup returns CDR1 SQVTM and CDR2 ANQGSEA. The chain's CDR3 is CSVEGSSYEQYF. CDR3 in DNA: TGCAGCGTTGAAGGGTCCTCCTACGAGCAGTACTTC.

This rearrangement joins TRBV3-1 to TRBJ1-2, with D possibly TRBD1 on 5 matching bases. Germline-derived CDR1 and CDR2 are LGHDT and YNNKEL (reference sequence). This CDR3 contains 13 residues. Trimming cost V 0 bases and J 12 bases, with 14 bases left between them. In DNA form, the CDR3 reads TGTGCCAGCAGCCAAGATTCTCCGCAGGGTAACACCTTC. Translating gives CASSQDSPQGNTF.

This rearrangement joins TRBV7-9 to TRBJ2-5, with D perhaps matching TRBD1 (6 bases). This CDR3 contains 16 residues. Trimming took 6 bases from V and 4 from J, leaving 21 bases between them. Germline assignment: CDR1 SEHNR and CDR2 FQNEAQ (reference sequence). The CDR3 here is CASRFSPGHPTETQYF. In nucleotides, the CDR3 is TGTGCCAGCAGATTCTCGCCGGGACACCCAACAGAGACCCAGTACTTC.

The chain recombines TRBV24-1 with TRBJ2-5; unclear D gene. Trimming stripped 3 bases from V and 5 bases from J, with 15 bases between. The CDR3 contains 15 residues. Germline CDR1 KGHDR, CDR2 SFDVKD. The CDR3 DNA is TGTGCCACCAGTGATCCTCAGACAACTTCGGAGACCCAGTACTTC. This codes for CATSDPQTTSETQYF.

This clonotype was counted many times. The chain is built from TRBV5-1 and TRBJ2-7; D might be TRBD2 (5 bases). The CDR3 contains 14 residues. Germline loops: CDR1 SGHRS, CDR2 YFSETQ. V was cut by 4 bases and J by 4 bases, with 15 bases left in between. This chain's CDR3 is CASSRGFLPYEQYF. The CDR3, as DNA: TGCGCCAGCAGCCGAGGGTTCTTGCCGTACGAGCAGTACTTC.

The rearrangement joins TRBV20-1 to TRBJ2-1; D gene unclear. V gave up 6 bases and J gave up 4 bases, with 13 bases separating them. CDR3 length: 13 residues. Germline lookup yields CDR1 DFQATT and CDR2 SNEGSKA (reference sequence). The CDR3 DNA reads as TGCAGTGCCTTGGGCTTTACTTACAATGAGCAGTTCTTC. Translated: CSALGFTYNEQFF.

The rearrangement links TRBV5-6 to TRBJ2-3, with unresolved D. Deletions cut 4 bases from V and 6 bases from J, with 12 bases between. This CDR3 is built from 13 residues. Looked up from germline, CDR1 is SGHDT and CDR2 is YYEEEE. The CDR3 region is CASSPLLLDTQYF. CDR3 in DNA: TGTGCCAGCAGCCCTCTCCTTTTGGATACGCAGTATTTT.

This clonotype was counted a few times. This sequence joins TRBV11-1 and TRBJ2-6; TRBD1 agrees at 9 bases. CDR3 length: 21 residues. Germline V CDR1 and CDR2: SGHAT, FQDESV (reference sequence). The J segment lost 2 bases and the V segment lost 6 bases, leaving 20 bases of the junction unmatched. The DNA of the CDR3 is TGTGCCAGCAGTCCATTACCACCTCCGGGACAGGGAGATCCTGGGGCCAACGTCCTGACTTTC. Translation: CASSPLPPPGQGDPGANVLTF.

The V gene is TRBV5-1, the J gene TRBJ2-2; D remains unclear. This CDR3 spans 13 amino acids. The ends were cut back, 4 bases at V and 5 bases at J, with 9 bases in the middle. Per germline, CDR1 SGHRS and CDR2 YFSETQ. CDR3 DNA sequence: TGCGCCAGCAGCAACGGGTTGACCGGGGAGCTGTTTTTT. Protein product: CASSNGLTGELFF.

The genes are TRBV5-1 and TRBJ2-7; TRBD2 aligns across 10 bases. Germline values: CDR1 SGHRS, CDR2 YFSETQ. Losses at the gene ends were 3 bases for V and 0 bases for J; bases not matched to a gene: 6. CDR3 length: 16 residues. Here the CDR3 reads CASSSLASGSSYEQYF. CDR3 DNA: TGCGCCAGCAGCTCTCTGGCTAGCGGGAGCTCCTACGAGCAGTACTTC.

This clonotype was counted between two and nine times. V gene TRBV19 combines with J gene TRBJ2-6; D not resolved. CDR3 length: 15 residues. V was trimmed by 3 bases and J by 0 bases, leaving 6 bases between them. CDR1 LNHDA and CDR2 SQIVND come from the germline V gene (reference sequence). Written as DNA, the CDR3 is TGTGCCAGTAGTATCCCCAGCTCTGGGGCCAACGTCCTGACTTTC. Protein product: CASSIPSSGANVLTF.